This T cell receptor beta chain is from a study of Graves' ophthalmopathy and Graves' hyperthyroidism. Germline values: CDR1 SEHNR, CDR2 FQNEAQ (reference sequence). V was clipped by 5 bases and J by 9 bases; unmatched bases: 5. This CDR3 comprises 14 residues. RNA transcripts served as template for amplifying TCR beta CDR3 sequences. HTBI-primed first-round RT-PCR preceded second-round multiplex PCR. TCRdb passed the multiplex PCR reads through MiXCR, listing each CDR3 protein once. Found here are about 740,000 distinct CDR3 sequences, 40% of them singletons; the top ten hold 40% to 45%. Pregnancy or lactation, uncontrolled infections and other autoimmune diseases were grounds for excluding patients.

The TCR comes from an adult man with Graves' ophthalmopathy. The sequencing input was peripheral blood. The chain carries TRBV7-9 and TRBJ2-6; TRBD2 agrees at 9 bases. CDR3 sequence reads: CASSPYSGSNVLTF. The CDR3 nucleotides are TGTGCCAGCAGCCCTTATAGCGGGAGCAACGTCCTGACTTTC.